A single T cell receptor (beta chain) is shown here with its context. Its specificity is not known. Other DNA sequences in this sample translate to the same CDR3. The ends were cut back, 0 bases at V and 1 base at J, with 6 bases in the middle. Germline CDR1 is MNHEY and CDR2 is SVGAGI. CDR3 length: 14 residues. The data were obtained in a study of T cell responses to AZD1222 COVID-19 vaccine. Study outcomes and limitations: Rises in breadth and depth of Spike-specific TCRs came after two AZD1222 doses.

Produced via immunoSEQ multiplex PCR; TCRdb's table is partial and in-frame only. The sample holds fewer than 90,000 clones; around 90% are singletons and the top ten take 11%. Second doses that came at about 4 or about 12 weeks were put together. The receptor's source is an adult who received the AZD1222 COVID-19 vaccine. The material sequenced was peripheral blood, taken 28 days after the second AZD1222 dose. V usage is TRBV6-5 and J usage is TRBJ1-1; D is unresolved. As DNA, the CDR3 is TGTGCCAGCAGTTACTCGAGAGGGAACACTGAAGCTTTCTTT. It yields the protein CASSYSRGNTEAFF.